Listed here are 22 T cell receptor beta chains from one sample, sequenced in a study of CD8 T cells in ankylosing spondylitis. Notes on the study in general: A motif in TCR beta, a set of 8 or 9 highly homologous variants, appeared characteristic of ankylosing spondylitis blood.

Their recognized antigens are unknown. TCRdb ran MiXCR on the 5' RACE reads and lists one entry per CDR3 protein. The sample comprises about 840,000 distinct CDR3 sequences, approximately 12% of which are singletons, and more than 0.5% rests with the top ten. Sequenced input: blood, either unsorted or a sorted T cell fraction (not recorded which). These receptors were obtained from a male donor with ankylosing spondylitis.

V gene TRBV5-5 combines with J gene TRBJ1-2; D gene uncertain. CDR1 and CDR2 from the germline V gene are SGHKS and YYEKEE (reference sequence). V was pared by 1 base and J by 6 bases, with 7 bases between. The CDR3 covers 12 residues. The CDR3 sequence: CASSLLENGYTF. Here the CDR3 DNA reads TGTGCCAGCAGCTTGTTGGAGAATGGCTACACCTTC.

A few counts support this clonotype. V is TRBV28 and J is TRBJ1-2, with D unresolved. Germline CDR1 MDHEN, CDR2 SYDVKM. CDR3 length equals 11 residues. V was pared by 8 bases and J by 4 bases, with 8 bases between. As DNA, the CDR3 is TGTGCCAGCTCCACCTTCTATGGCTACACCTTC. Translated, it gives CASSTFYGYTF.

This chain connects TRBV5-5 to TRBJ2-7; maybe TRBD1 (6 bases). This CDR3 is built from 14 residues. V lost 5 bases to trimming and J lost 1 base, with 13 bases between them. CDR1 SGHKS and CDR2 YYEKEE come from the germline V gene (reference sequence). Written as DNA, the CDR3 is TGTGCCAGCAGAGACAGGTACTCTTCCTACGAGCAGTACTTC. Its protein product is CASRDRYSSYEQYF.

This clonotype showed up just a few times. The chain's CDR3 is CASSWGDREGEKLFF. CDR3 sequence (DNA): TGTGCCAGCAGCTGGGGGGACAGGGAGGGCGAAAAACTGTTTTTT. The chain combines TRBV7-2 with TRBJ1-4, with 9 bases aligning to TRBD1. CDR3 length: 15 amino acids. CDR1 and CDR2 (germline): SGHTA, FQGNSA. V lost 4 bases to trimming and J lost 8 bases; unmatched junction nucleotides: 8.

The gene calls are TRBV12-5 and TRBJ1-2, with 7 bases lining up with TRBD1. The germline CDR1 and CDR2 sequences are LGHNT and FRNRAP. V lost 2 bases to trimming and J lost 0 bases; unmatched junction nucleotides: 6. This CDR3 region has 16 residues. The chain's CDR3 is CASGLNRGDSNYGYTF. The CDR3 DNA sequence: TGTGCTAGTGGTTTGAACAGGGGAGACTCTAACTATGGCTACACCTTC.

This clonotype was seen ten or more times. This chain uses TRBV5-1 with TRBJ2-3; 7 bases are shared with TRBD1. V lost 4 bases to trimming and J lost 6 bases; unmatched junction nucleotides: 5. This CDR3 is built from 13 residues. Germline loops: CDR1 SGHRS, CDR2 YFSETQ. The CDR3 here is CASSVTGLDTQYF. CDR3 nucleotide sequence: TGCGCCAGCAGCGTGACAGGGCTGGATACGCAGTATTTT.

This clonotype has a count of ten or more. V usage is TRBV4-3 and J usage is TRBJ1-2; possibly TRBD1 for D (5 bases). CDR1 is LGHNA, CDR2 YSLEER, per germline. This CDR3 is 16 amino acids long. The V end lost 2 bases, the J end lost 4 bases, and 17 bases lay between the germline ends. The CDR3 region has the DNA TGCGCCAGCAGCCAACAGAGCGGGGGAGAGGTCTATGGCTACACCTTC. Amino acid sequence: CASSQQSGGEVYGYTF.

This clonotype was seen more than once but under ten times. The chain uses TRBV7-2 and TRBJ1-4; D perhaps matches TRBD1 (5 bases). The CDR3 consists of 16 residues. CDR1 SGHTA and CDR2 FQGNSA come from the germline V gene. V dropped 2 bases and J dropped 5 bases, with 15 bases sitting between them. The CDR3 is CASSLIGRGRNEKLFF. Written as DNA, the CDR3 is TGTGCCAGCAGCTTAATCGGGAGGGGTAGGAATGAAAAACTGTTTTTT.

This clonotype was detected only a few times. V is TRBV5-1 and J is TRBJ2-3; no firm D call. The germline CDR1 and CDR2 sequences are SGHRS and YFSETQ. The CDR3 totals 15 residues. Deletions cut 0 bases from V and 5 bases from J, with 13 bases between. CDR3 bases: TGCGCCAGCAGCTTGGTGTCTCTTCAAGGAGATACGCAGTATTTT. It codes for CASSLVSLQGDTQYF.

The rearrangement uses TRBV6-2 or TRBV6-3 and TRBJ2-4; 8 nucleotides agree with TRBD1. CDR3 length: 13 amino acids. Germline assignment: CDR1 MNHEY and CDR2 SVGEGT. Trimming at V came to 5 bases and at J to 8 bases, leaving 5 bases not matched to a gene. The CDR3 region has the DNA TGTGCCAGCAGTCCCTGGACAGGGTACATTCAGTACTTC. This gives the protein CASSPWTGYIQYF.

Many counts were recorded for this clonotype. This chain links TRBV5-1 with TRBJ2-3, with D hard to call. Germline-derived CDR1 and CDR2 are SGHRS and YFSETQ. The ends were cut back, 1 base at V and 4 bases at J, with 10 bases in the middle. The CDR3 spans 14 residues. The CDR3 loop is CASSLRTSSDTQYF. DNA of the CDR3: TGCGCCAGCAGCTTGAGAACATCTTCAGATACGCAGTATTTT.

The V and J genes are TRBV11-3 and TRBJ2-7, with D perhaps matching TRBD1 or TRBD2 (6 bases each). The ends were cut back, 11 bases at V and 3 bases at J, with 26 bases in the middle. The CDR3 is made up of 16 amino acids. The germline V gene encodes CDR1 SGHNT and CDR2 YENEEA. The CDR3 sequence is CARRGREGGRGYEQYF. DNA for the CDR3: TGTGCCCGGAGGGGACGCGAAGGGGGACGGGGCTACGAGCAGTACTTC.

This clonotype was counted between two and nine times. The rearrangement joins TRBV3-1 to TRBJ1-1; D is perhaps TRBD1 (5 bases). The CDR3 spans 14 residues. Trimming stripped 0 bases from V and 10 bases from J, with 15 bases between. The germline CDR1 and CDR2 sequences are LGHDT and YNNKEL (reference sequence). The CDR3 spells CASSQDRGAHRAFF. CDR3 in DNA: TGTGCCAGCAGCCAAGATAGAGGGGCCCATCGAGCTTTCTTT.

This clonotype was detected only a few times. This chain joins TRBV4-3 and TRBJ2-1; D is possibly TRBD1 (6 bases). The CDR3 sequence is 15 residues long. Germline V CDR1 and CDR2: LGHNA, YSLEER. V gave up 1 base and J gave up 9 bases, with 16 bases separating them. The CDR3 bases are TGCGCCAGCAGCCAAGGGCCAACAGGGTTCGGTGAGCAGTTCTTC. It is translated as CASSQGPTGFGEQFF.

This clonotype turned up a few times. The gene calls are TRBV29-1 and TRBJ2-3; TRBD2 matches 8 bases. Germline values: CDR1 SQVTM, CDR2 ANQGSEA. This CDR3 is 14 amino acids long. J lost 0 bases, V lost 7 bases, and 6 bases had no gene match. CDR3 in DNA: TGCAGCGGCACTAGCGGTCCAAGCACAGATACGCAGTATTTT. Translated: CSGTSGPSTDTQYF.

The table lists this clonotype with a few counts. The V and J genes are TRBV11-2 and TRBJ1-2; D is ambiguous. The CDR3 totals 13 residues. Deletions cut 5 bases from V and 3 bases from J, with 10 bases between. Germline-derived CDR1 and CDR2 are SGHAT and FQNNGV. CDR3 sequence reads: CASSRVGDYGYTF. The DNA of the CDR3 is TGTGCCAGCAGCCGCGTGGGAGACTATGGCTACACCTTC.

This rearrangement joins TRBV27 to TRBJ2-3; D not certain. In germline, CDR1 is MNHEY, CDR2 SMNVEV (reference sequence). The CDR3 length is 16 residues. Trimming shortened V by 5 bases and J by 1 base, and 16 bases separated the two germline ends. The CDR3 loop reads CASSPKGILGTDTQYF. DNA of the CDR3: TGTGCCAGCAGTCCCAAAGGGATACTTGGCACAGATACGCAGTATTTT.

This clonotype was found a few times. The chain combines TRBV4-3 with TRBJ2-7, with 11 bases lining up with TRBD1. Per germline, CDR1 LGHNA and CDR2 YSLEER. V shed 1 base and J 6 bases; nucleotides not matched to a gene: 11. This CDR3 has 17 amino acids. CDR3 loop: CASSQVYRTGGLGEQYF. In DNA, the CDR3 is TGCGCCAGCAGCCAAGTTTATAGGACAGGGGGCCTCGGCGAGCAGTACTTC.

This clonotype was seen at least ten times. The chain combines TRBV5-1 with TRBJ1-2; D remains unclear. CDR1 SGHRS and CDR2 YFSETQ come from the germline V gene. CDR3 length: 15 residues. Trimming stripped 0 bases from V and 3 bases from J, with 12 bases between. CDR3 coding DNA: TGCGCCAGCAGCTTGGGACCAGAAGTGTACTATGGCTACACCTTC. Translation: CASSLGPEVYYGYTF.

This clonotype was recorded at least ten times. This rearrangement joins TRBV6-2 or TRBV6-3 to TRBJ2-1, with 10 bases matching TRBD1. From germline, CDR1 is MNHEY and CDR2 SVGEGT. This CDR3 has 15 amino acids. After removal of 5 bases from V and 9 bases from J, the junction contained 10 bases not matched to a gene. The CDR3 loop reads CASSTRDRGLSEQFF. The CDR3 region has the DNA TGTGCCAGCAGTACCCGGGACAGGGGTTTGAGTGAGCAGTTCTTC.

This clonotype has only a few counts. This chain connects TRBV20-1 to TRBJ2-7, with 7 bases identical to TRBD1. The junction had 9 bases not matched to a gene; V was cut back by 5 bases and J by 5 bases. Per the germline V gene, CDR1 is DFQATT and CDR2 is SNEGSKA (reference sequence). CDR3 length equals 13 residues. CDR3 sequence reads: CSAPDRLSHEQYF. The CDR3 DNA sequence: TGCAGTGCTCCGGACAGGTTGTCTCACGAGCAGTACTTC.

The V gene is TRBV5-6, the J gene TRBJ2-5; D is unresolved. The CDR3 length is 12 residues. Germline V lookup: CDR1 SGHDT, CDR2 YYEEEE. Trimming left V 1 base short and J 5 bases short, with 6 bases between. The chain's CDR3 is CASSLSMETQYF. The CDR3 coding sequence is TGTGCCAGCAGCTTGTCTATGGAGACCCAGTACTTC.